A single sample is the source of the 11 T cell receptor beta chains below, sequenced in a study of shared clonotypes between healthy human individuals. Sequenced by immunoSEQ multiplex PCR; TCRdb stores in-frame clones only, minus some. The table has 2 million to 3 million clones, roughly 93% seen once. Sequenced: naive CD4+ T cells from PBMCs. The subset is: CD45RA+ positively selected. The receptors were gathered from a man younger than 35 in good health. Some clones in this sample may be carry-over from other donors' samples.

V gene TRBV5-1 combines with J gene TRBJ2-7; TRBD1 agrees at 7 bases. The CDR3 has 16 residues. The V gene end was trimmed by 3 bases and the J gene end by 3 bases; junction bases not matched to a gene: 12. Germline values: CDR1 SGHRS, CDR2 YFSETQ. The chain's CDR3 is CASSSQAGGSSYEQYF. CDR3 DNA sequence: TGCGCCAGCAGCTCACAAGCAGGGGGTTCAAGCTACGAGCAGTACTTC. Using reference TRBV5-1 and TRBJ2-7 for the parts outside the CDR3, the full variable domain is KAGVTQTPRYLIKTRGQQVTLSCSPISGHRSVSWYQQTPGQGLQFLFEYFSETQRNKGNFPGRFSGRQFSNSRSEMNVSTLELGDSALYLCASSSQAGGSSYEQYFGPGTRLTVT.

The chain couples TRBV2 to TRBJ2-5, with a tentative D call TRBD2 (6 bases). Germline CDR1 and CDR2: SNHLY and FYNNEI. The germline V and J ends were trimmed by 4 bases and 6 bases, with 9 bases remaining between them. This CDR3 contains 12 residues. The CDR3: CASSGDFKTQYF. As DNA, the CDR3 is TGTGCCAGCAGTGGGGACTTCAAGACCCAGTACTTC.

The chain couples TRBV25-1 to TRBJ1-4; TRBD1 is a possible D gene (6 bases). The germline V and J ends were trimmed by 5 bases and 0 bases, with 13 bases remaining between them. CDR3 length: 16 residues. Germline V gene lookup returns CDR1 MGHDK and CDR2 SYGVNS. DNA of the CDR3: TGTGCCAGCAGTTCCGGGACAACCTCAACTAATGAAAAACTGTTTTTT. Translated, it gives CASSSGTTSTNEKLFF. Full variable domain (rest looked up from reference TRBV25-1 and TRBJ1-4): EADIYQTPRYLVIGTGKKITLECSQTMGHDKMYWYQQDPGMELHLIHYSYGVNSTEKGDLSSESTVSRIRTEHFPLTLESARPSHTSQYLCASSSGTTSTNEKLFFGSGTQLSVL.

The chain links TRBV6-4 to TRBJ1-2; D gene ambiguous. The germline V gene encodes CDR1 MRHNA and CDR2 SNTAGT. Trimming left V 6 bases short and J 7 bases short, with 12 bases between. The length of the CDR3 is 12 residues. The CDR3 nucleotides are TGTGCCAGCAGCGACGACGGAGGTGGCTACACCTTC. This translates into CASSDDGGGYTF.

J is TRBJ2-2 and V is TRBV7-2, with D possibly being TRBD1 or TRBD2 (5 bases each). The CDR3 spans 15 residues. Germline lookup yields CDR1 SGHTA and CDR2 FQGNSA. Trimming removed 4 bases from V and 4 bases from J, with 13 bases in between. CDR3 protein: CASSSGRSFTGELFF. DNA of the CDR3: TGTGCCAGCAGCTCGGGACGCTCCTTCACCGGGGAGCTGTTTTTT.

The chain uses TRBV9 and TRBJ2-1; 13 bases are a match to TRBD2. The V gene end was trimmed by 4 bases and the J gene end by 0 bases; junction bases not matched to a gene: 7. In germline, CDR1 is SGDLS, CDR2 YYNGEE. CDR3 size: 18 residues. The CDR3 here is CASSTGLAGIPSYNEQFF. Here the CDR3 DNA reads TGTGCCAGCAGCACGGGACTAGCGGGAATACCCTCCTACAATGAGCAGTTCTTC.

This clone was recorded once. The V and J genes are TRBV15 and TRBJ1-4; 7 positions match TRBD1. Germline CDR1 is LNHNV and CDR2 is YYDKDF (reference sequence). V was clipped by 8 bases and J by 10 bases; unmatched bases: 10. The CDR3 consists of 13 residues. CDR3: CATATGTVVKLFF. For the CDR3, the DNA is TGTGCCACCGCTACCGGGACAGTGGTAAAACTGTTTTTT.

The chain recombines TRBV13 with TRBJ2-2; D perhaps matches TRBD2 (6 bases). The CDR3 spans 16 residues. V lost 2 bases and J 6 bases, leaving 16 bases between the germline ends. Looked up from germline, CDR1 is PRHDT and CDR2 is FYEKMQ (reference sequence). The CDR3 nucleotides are TGTGCCAGCAGCTTAAGGCGGGACGGGAGCCCCGGGGAGCTGTTTTTT. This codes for CASSLRRDGSPGELFF.

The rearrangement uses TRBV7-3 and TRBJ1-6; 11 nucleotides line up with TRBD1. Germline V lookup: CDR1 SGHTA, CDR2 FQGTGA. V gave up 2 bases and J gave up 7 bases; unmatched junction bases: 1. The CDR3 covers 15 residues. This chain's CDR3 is CASSLGQGANSPLHF. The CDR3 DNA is TGTGCCAGCAGCTTAGGACAGGGGGCGAATTCACCCCTCCACTTT.

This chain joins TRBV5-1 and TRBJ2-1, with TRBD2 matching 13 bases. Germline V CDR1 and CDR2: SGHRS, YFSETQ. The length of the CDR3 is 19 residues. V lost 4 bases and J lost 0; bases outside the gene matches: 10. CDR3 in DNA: TGCGCCAGCAGCGTACGGACTAGCGGGGGACCTAACTCCTACAATGAGCAGTTCTTC. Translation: CASSVRTSGGPNSYNEQFF. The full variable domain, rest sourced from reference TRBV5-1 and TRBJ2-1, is KAGVTQTPRYLIKTRGQQVTLSCSPISGHRSVSWYQQTPGQGLQFLFEYFSETQRNKGNFPGRFSGRQFSNSRSEMNVSTLELGDSALYLCASSVRTSGGPNSYNEQFFGPGTRLTVL.

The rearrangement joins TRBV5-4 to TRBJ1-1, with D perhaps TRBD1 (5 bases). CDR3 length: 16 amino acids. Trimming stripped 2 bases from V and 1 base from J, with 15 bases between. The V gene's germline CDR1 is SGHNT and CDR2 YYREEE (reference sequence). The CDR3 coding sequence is TGTGCCAGCAGCTTAGGGGCCGCCCGATCGAACACTGAAGCTTTCTTT. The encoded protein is CASSLGAARSNTEAFF.